These T cell receptor beta chains were read from a single sample in a study of blood T cell repertoires in COVID-19. Produced via immunoSEQ multiplex PCR; TCRdb's table is partial and in-frame only. Of 100,000 to 150,000 clones listed, 55% to 75% are singletons. The sequencing sample was made of peripheral blood. These receptors were obtained from a woman in her 70s with acute or convalescent COVID-19. Each CDR3 is given with its conserved first and last residue. D genes are given only for firm matches. Some rows mark clone size as missing; the rest say once, few, many or name a class of expanded clone.

D gene: TRBD1; J gene: TRBJ2-7; clone size: .; V gene: TRBV18; CDR3 protein: CASSRPGTGLHEQYF; CDR3 DNA: TGTGCCAGCTCACGCCCCGGGACAGGGTTACACGAGCAGTACTTC
D gene: TRBD1; J gene: TRBJ1-5; clone size: few; V gene: TRBV9; CDR3 protein: CASSVADRGQPQHF; CDR3 DNA: TGTGCCAGCAGCGTAGCCGACAGGGGTCAGCCCCAGCATTTT
D gene: TRBD2; J gene: TRBJ2-7; clone size: once; V gene: TRBV15; CDR3 protein: CATSRGSGTGSYEQYF; CDR3 DNA: TGTGCCACCAGCAGAGGAAGCGGGACGGGCTCCTACGAGCAGTACTTC
D gene: TRBD1; J gene: TRBJ1-1; clone size: .; V gene: TRBV18; CDR3 protein: CASSPGQGGNTEAFF; CDR3 DNA: TGTGCCAGCTCACCTGGACAGGGTGGGAACACTGAAGCTTTCTTT
D gene: TRBD1; J gene: TRBJ2-7; clone size: .; V gene: TRBV11-2; CDR3 protein: CASREPGQGAYEQYF; CDR3 DNA: TGTGCCAGCAGAGAACCGGGACAGGGAGCCTACGAGCAGTACTTC
D gene: .; J gene: TRBJ1-6; clone size: .; V gene: TRBV5-1; CDR3 protein: CASSVTDGYSPLHF; CDR3 DNA: TGCGCCAGCAGCGTTACAGACGGTTATTCACCCCTCCACTTT
D gene: .; J gene: TRBJ1-1; clone size: .; V gene: TRBV27; CDR3 protein: CASSSLGRAEAFF; CDR3 DNA: TGTGCCAGCAGTAGCCTAGGTCGGGCTGAAGCTTTCTTT
D gene: .; J gene: TRBJ2-3; clone size: once; V gene: TRBV13; CDR3 protein: CASSLDRRADTQYF; CDR3 DNA: TGTGCCAGCAGCTTAGATCGCAGGGCAGATACGCAGTATTTT
D gene: TRBD1; J gene: TRBJ2-7; clone size: once; V gene: TRBV6-1; CDR3 protein: CASSEGTGAGEQYF; CDR3 DNA: TGTGCCAGCAGTGAGGGGACAGGGGCGGGAGAGCAGTACTTC
D gene: .; J gene: TRBJ1-1; clone size: .; V gene: TRBV29-1; CDR3 protein: CSVDTTGMNTEAFF; CDR3 DNA: TGCAGCGTAGACACGACAGGAATGAACACTGAAGCTTTCTTT
D gene: .; J gene: TRBJ1-5; clone size: .; V gene: TRBV23-1; CDR3 protein: CASSQQGKQPQHF; CDR3 DNA: TGCGCCAGCAGTCAACAGGGTAAACAGCCCCAGCATTTT
D gene: .; J gene: TRBJ1-1; clone size: .; V gene: TRBV19; CDR3 protein: CASSFLNTEAFF; CDR3 DNA: TGTGCCAGTAGTTTCTTGAACACTGAAGCTTTCTTT
D gene: .; J gene: TRBJ1-1; clone size: .; V gene: TRBV5-1; CDR3 protein: CASSLGSGNTEAFF; CDR3 DNA: TGCGCCAGCAGCTTGGGGTCGGGTAACACTGAAGCTTTCTTT
D gene: .; J gene: TRBJ2-6; clone size: .; V gene: TRBV24-1; CDR3 protein: CATRKANVLTF; CDR3 DNA: TGTGCCACCCGTAAGGCCAACGTCCTGACTTTC
D gene: .; J gene: TRBJ1-6; clone size: .; V gene: TRBV19; CDR3 protein: CAVNRTDNSPLHF; CDR3 DNA: TGTGCCGTCAACAGGACCGATAATTCACCCCTCCACTTT
D gene: TRBD1; J gene: TRBJ2-7; clone size: .; V gene: TRBV3-1/TRBV3-2; CDR3 protein: CASSTGTAYEQYF; CDR3 DNA: TGTGCCAGCAGCACCGGGACAGCTTACGAGCAGTACTTC
D gene: TRBD2; J gene: TRBJ2-5; clone size: .; V gene: TRBV10-3; CDR3 protein: CAISAGLATLETQYF; CDR3 DNA: TGTGCCATCAGTGCGGGACTAGCGACTTTAGAGACCCAGTACTTC
D gene: .; J gene: TRBJ1-1; clone size: .; V gene: TRBV6-5; CDR3 protein: CASSLDRYTEAFF; CDR3 DNA: TGTGCCAGCAGTTTAGACAGATACACTGAAGCTTTCTTT
D gene: .; J gene: TRBJ1-3; clone size: few; V gene: TRBV5-5; CDR3 protein: CASSFQVPGNTIYF; CDR3 DNA: TGTGCCAGCAGCTTCCAGGTTCCTGGAAACACCATATATTTT
D gene: TRBD1; J gene: TRBJ2-7; clone size: .; V gene: TRBV27; CDR3 protein: CATRTGSFHEQYF; CDR3 DNA: TGTGCCACCCGGACAGGGTCCTTCCACGAGCAGTACTTC
D gene: .; J gene: TRBJ2-3; clone size: .; V gene: TRBV30; CDR3 protein: CAWSRLVSSTDTQYF; CDR3 DNA: TGTGCCTGGAGCAGACTAGTAAGTTCCACAGATACGCAGTATTTT
D gene: TRBD1; J gene: TRBJ1-1; clone size: .; V gene: TRBV27; CDR3 protein: CASSETGTGRRTTEAFF; CDR3 DNA: TGTGCCAGCAGCGAAACCGGGACAGGGCGTCGGACCACTGAAGCTTTCTTT
D gene: .; J gene: TRBJ2-1; clone size: .; V gene: TRBV7-8; CDR3 protein: CASSPLNGNEQFF; CDR3 DNA: TGTGCCAGCAGCCCCCTCAACGGTAATGAGCAGTTCTTC
D gene: .; J gene: TRBJ1-1; clone size: .; V gene: TRBV9; CDR3 protein: CASSWDIGNTEAFF; CDR3 DNA: TGTGCCAGCAGCTGGGACATAGGGAACACTGAAGCTTTCTTT
D gene: .; J gene: TRBJ1-4; clone size: .; V gene: TRBV29-1; CDR3 protein: CSGTSQGEKLFF; CDR3 DNA: TGCAGCGGGACATCCCAGGGAGAAAAACTGTTTTTT
D gene: .; J gene: TRBJ2-3; clone size: .; V gene: TRBV7-9; CDR3 protein: CASSSRQGGTDTQYF; CDR3 DNA: TGTGCCAGCAGCTCAAGACAGGGAGGTACAGATACGCAGTATTTT
D gene: TRBD2; J gene: TRBJ2-5; clone size: few; V gene: TRBV5-1; CDR3 protein: CASSLAFPGTSGYLWETQYF; CDR3 DNA: TGCGCCAGCAGCTTGGCATTTCCCGGGACTAGCGGCTACCTATGGGAGACCCAGTACTTC
D gene: .; J gene: TRBJ1-2; clone size: .; V gene: TRBV2; CDR3 protein: CASSDRVRGYGYTF; CDR3 DNA: TGTGCCAGCAGTGACAGAGTTCGAGGCTATGGCTACACCTTC
D gene: .; J gene: TRBJ1-6; clone size: few; V gene: TRBV4-1; CDR3 protein: CASRLRDNSYNSPLHF; CDR3 DNA: TGCGCCAGCAGACTCCGGGATAACTCCTATAATTCACCCCTCCACTTT
D gene: TRBD2; J gene: TRBJ2-5; clone size: .; V gene: TRBV10-3; CDR3 protein: CAISGTSGGQETQYF; CDR3 DNA: TGTGCCATCAGTGGGACTAGCGGGGGTCAAGAGACCCAGTACTTC
D gene: TRBD2; J gene: TRBJ2-1; clone size: .; V gene: TRBV10-3; CDR3 protein: CAITASGGSYNEQFF; CDR3 DNA: TGTGCCATAACAGCGAGCGGGGGGTCTTACAATGAGCAGTTCTTC
D gene: TRBD2; J gene: TRBJ2-3; clone size: .; V gene: TRBV10-3; CDR3 protein: CAISGSASGGYTQYF; CDR3 DNA: TGTGCCATCAGTGGCTCGGCTAGCGGGGGTTATACGCAGTATTTT
D gene: .; J gene: TRBJ1-1; clone size: few; V gene: TRBV6-1; CDR3 protein: CASSEMGLEERNTEAFF; CDR3 DNA: TGTGCCAGCAGTGAAATGGGATTGGAGGAAAGGAACACTGAAGCTTTCTTT
D gene: TRBD2; J gene: TRBJ2-3; clone size: few; V gene: TRBV3-1/TRBV3-2; CDR3 protein: CASSPSRGGSDTQYF; CDR3 DNA: TGTGCCAGCAGCCCTTCGCGGGGGGGATCAGATACGCAGTATTTT
D gene: .; J gene: TRBJ1-2; clone size: once; V gene: TRBV15; CDR3 protein: CATSRGQGRGYTF; CDR3 DNA: TGTGCCACCAGCAGAGGGCAGGGGCGAGGCTACACCTTC
D gene: .; J gene: TRBJ1-2; clone size: once; V gene: TRBV5-4; CDR3 protein: CASSSLTGGYTF; CDR3 DNA: TGTGCCAGCAGCTCTCTGACAGGCGGCTACACCTTC
D gene: TRBD2; J gene: TRBJ2-3; clone size: .; V gene: TRBV11-3; CDR3 protein: CASSWGGLVCTDTQYF; CDR3 DNA: TGTGCCAGCAGCTGGGGGGGACTAGTTTGCACAGATACGCAGTATTTT
D gene: TRBD1; J gene: TRBJ1-5; clone size: few; V gene: TRBV5-6; CDR3 protein: CASSVTGVSNQPQHF; CDR3 DNA: TGTGCCAGCAGCGTGACAGGGGTGAGCAATCAGCCCCAGCATTTT
D gene: .; J gene: TRBJ1-1; clone size: .; V gene: TRBV28; CDR3 protein: CASLDLNTEAFF; CDR3 DNA: TGTGCCAGCCTTGACTTGAACACTGAAGCTTTCTTT
D gene: TRBD2; J gene: TRBJ2-2; clone size: .; V gene: TRBV5-1; CDR3 protein: CASSSVAGGRTGELFF; CDR3 DNA: TGCGCCAGCAGCTCCGTAGCGGGAGGCAGGACCGGGGAGCTGTTTTTT
D gene: .; J gene: TRBJ1-1; clone size: .; V gene: TRBV9; CDR3 protein: CASSVVSGMNTEAFF; CDR3 DNA: TGTGCCAGCAGCGTAGTCTCAGGGATGAACACTGAAGCTTTCTTT
D gene: .; J gene: TRBJ2-5; clone size: .; V gene: TRBV5-5; CDR3 protein: CASSRMGPMETQYF; CDR3 DNA: TGTGCCAGCAGCCGCATGGGCCCTATGGAGACCCAGTACTTC